The 24 T cell receptor beta chains given below trace back to one sample, sequenced in a study of T cells in Graves' hyperthyroidism and ophthalmopathy. The TCR beta CDR3 regions underwent amplification using RNA transcripts as the source. The HTBI set primed first-round TCR CDR3 RT-PCR. MiXCR, applied by TCRdb to the multiplex PCR reads, yields one record per CDR3 protein. The sample has around 270,000 distinct CDR3 sequences, approximately 19% seen once; the top ten hold less than 45%. Sequenced sample: blood. All receptors come from a man aged 50 to 60 with Graves' ophthalmopathy.

The chain links TRBV2 to TRBJ1-1, with 8 bases identical to TRBD1. The trim removed 4 bases at V and 0 bases at J, leaving 4 bases unmatched. There are 15 residues in the CDR3. Germline CDR1 is SNHLY and CDR2 is FYNNEI. CDR3 bases: TGTGCCAGCAGTGCCCCGACAGGGGTGAACACTGAAGCTTTCTTT. Its translation: CASSAPTGVNTEAFF.

As concerns this clonotype: At one end, the junction sequence differs from germline, possibly due to a read error. This sequence joins TRBV19 and TRBJ2-1; no definite D call. CDR1 is LNHDA, CDR2 SQIVND, per germline (reference sequence). This CDR3 comprises 17 residues. The CDR3 sequence: CASSLFEKGWVYDEQFF. CDR3 nucleotides: TGTGCCAGTAGCCTTTTTGAAAAGGGATGGGTCTACGATGAGCAGTTCTTC.

This clonotype has more than one count but fewer than ten. The rearrangement joins TRBV6-1 to TRBJ2-7; 9 nucleotides agree with TRBD1. Unmatched junction bases numbered 3, after V lost 3 bases and J lost 3 bases. Germline-derived CDR1 and CDR2 are MNHNS and SASEGT. The CDR3 is made up of 14 amino acids. The CDR3 region has the DNA TGTGCCAGCAGTGAGACAGGGGGGATCTACGAGCAGTACTTC. Residues: CASSETGGIYEQYF.

The CDR3 region has the DNA TGTGCCAGCAGTTTTATAGCGGGTGCCTACGAGCAGTACTTC. Its translation: CASSFIAGAYEQYF. V is TRBV27 and J is TRBJ2-7, with 7 bases matching TRBD2. Germline lookup yields CDR1 MNHEY and CDR2 SMNVEV (reference sequence). This CDR3 has 14 amino acids. V trimming: 3 bases; J trimming: 2 bases; junction bases outside the gene matches: 4.

The sample holds many counts of this clonotype. Its ends do not fully match the called genes, so a read error is possible. The chain uses TRBV5-1 and TRBJ2-3, with 11 nucleotides matching TRBD2. The CDR3 is made up of 17 amino acids. In germline, CDR1 is SGHRS, CDR2 YFSETQ. In DNA, the CDR3 is TGCGCCAGCAGGTTGGGTAGCGGGAGGGCCGTAACAGATACGCAGTATTTT. It specifies CASRLGSGRAVTDTQYF.

This clonotype was found many times. The chain links TRBV18 to TRBJ2-7; TRBD1 matches 7 bases. The CDR3 consists of 15 residues. V dropped 3 bases and J dropped 2; count of bases not matched to a gene: 7. The germline V gene has CDR1 KGHSH and CDR2 LQKENI. The CDR3 here is CASSPFGQATYEQYF. CDR3 sequence (DNA): TGTGCCAGCTCACCCTTCGGACAGGCTACCTACGAGCAGTACTTC.

The chain employs TRBV20-1 and TRBJ2-7; perhaps TRBD2 as D (5 bases). V was clipped by 6 bases and J by 3 bases, with 9 bases between them. The CDR3 is 11 amino acids. In germline, CDR1 is DFQATT, CDR2 SNEGSKA (reference sequence). This chain's CDR3 is CSAETSYEQYF. The CDR3 coding sequence is TGCAGTGCGGAAACTAGCTACGAGCAGTACTTC.

In its sample, this clonotype was seen a few times. V and J are TRBV5-6 and TRBJ1-2; D call uncertain. This CDR3 has 13 residues. CDR1 SGHDT and CDR2 YYEEEE come from the germline V gene. V was shortened by 1 base and J by 4 bases, with 8 bases between the two germline ends. The chain's CDR3 is CASSLPSTYGYTF. CDR3 DNA: TGTGCCAGCAGCTTGCCGAGTACCTATGGCTACACCTTC.

The chain has TRBV5-1 and TRBJ2-1; 7 bases line up with TRBD1. Unmatched junction bases numbered 10, after V lost 1 base and J lost 9 bases. Germline V gene data show CDR1 as SGHRS and CDR2 as YFSETQ. The CDR3 loop spans 15 amino acids. The CDR3 bases are TGCGCCAGCAGCTTGCGCTCCGACAGGGAAGTTGAGCAGTTCTTC. Translated, it gives CASSLRSDREVEQFF.

In the case of this clonotype: A junction end diverges from the germline sequence, so it may reflect a read error. This sequence joins TRBV5-1 and TRBJ2-1, with 9 bases lining up with TRBD2. Per the germline V gene, CDR1 is SGHRS and CDR2 is YFSETQ. This CDR3 region has 15 residues. CDR3 DNA: TGTGCCAGCAGCGTTAGCGGGAGTCGGGACAATGAGCAGTTCTTC. This gives the protein CASSVSGSRDNEQFF.

This clonotype occurred many times. J is TRBJ2-5 and V is TRBV7-2, with a weak D call TRBD2 (6 bases). This CDR3 has 12 residues. Germline V gene data show CDR1 as SGHTA and CDR2 as FQGNSA. V lost 5 bases and J 5 bases, leaving 9 bases between the germline ends. The DNA for the CDR3 is TGTGCCAGCAGCGAGGGACTTGAGACCCAGTACTTC. This sequence encodes CASSEGLETQYF.

This clonotype showed up many times. This chain's CDR3 is CASSLTGYTEAFF. CDR3 bases: TGTGCCAGCAGCCTTACAGGGTACACTGAAGCTTTCTTT. The V gene is TRBV3-1, the J gene TRBJ1-1, with D perhaps TRBD1 (6 bases). In germline, CDR1 is LGHDT, CDR2 YNNKEL (reference sequence). The ends were cut back, 4 bases at V and 3 bases at J, with 9 bases in the middle. There are 13 residues in the CDR3.

The chain combines TRBV9 with TRBJ2-7; 8 bases are shared with TRBD2. This CDR3 comprises 15 residues. The J segment lost 3 bases and the V segment lost 0 bases, leaving 5 bases of the junction unmatched. Germline loops: CDR1 SGDLS, CDR2 YYNGEE. CDR3 nucleotides: TGTGCCAGCAGCGTAGCAGCGGGAGAGTACTACGAGCAGTACTTC. Translation gives CASSVAAGEYYEQYF.

This clonotype was picked up many times. This chain links TRBV12-3 or TRBV12-4 with TRBJ1-5; weak D call: TRBD1 (5 bases). The CDR3 runs to 15 residues. Between the trimmed V and J ends, which lost 6 bases and 4 bases, there was a span of 16 bases. CDR3 in amino acids: CASRPTGPGNQPQHF. DNA of the CDR3: TGTGCCAGCAGACCTACGGGACCGGGTAATCAGCCCCAGCATTTT.

This clonotype was seen a handful of times. DNA of the CDR3: TGTGCTAGTGGCGTCGAGGGCGGGGAGCTGTTTTTT. It is translated as CASGVEGGELFF. V and J are TRBV12-5 and TRBJ2-2; D is perhaps TRBD2 (5 bases). V gave up 6 bases and J gave up 7 bases, with 9 bases separating them. The V gene's germline CDR1 is LGHNT and CDR2 FRNRAP. This CDR3 comprises 12 residues.

The V gene is TRBV5-1, the J gene TRBJ2-5; 9 bases fit TRBD1. Germline CDR1 is SGHRS and CDR2 is YFSETQ. This CDR3 has 16 amino acids. J gave up 1 base and V 5 bases, and 9 bases lay outside the gene matches. The CDR3 reads CASRQFPGQGQETQYF. For the CDR3, the DNA is TGCGCCAGCAGACAATTCCCGGGACAGGGCCAAGAGACCCAGTACTTC.

This clonotype was observed many times. The J gene is TRBJ1-2, the V gene TRBV20-1; no firm D call. This CDR3 contains 12 residues. Looked up from germline, CDR1 is DFQATT and CDR2 is SNEGSKA (reference sequence). Trimming pared 3 bases from V and 7 bases from J, leaving 12 bases between. CDR3 sequence reads: CSARPGGSGYTF. In DNA, the CDR3 is TGCAGTGCTAGGCCCGGTGGGTCTGGCTACACCTTC.

The rearrangement joins TRBV6-2 or TRBV6-3 to TRBJ1-1, with 7 bases identical to TRBD1. Germline CDR1 MNHEY, CDR2 SVGEGT. The CDR3 runs 15 residues. The trim removed 0 bases at V and 0 bases at J, leaving 1 base unmatched. The CDR3 region has the DNA TGTGCCAGCAGTTACTCGACAGGGATGAACACTGAAGCTTTCTTT. It translates to CASSYSTGMNTEAFF.

The sample holds a few counts of this clonotype. J is TRBJ1-2 and V is TRBV3-1; the D gene is possibly TRBD1 (6 bases). The CDR3 runs 16 residues. The V end lost 0 bases, the J end lost 4 bases, and 15 bases lay between the germline ends. The germline V gene has CDR1 LGHDT and CDR2 YNNKEL (reference sequence). The CDR3 region is CASSQEPTGSIYGYTF. CDR3 nucleotide sequence: TGTGCCAGCAGCCAAGAACCCACAGGGTCTATCTATGGCTACACCTTC.

The chain joins TRBV24-1 to TRBJ2-3, with 8 bases that match TRBD1. The CDR3 length is 15 residues. J gave up 1 base and V 5 bases, and 4 bases lay outside the gene matches. Germline values: CDR1 KGHDR, CDR2 SFDVKD. CDR3 sequence (DNA): TGTGCCACCAGTGGGGGGACAGGAGGCACAGATACGCAGTATTTT. Amino acids: CATSGGTGGTDTQYF.

This clonotype was picked up many times. This sequence joins TRBV5-1 and TRBJ2-3; TRBD1 is a possible D gene (5 bases). The CDR3 has 14 amino acids. Trimming pared 2 bases from V and 2 bases from J, leaving 9 bases between. CDR1 and CDR2 from the germline V gene are SGHRS and YFSETQ. The CDR3, as DNA: TGCGCCAGCAGCTTACAGGAGAACACAGATACGCAGTATTTT. Amino acid sequence: CASSLQENTDTQYF.

This clonotype was seen repeatedly, ten times or more. The J gene is TRBJ2-7, the V gene TRBV11-2, with TRBD2 matching over 11 bases. Germline V gene sequence: CDR1 SGHAT, CDR2 FQNNGV. The V gene end was trimmed by 1 base and the J gene end by 6 bases; junction bases not matched to a gene: 5. This CDR3 region has 15 residues. The CDR3 loop is CASSLVLAGVSEQYF. Written as DNA, the CDR3 is TGTGCCAGCAGCTTAGTACTAGCGGGAGTAAGCGAGCAGTACTTC.

The rearrangement links TRBV6-1 to TRBJ1-2; D is unresolved. The V and J ends lost 5 bases and 2 bases respectively, with 21 bases between them. This CDR3 has 17 amino acids. Germline-derived CDR1 and CDR2 are MNHNS and SASEGT. The CDR3 protein is CASSYSADLPSNYGYTF. The CDR3 DNA reads TGTGCCAGCAGTTACAGTGCGGACCTACCCTCGAACTATGGCTACACCTTC.

This clonotype was counted many times. V usage is TRBV11-2 and J usage is TRBJ1-1; D ambiguous. V gave up 4 bases and J gave up 5 bases, with 8 bases separating them. Germline values: CDR1 SGHAT, CDR2 FQNNGV. The CDR3 runs to 12 residues. The CDR3 sequence: CASSSMGTEAFF. The CDR3 nucleotides read TGTGCCAGCAGCTCAATGGGGACTGAAGCTTTCTTT.